The 24 T cell receptor beta chains given below trace back to one sample, sequenced in a study of response to subunit inactivated influenza vaccine. TCRdb redid the calling of the RT-PCR reads with MiXCR, one entry per CDR3 protein. Of roughly 630,000 distinct CDR3 sequences listed, approximately 14% are singletons. The sample in question was PBMCs from blood, obtained about 14 days before vaccination. The receptors shown here come from a man aged 45-65 years who received an inactivated influenza vaccine.

This clonotype has ten or more counts. J is TRBJ1-2 and V is TRBV29-1; D remains unclear. V was pared by 6 bases and J by 0 bases, with 11 bases between. The CDR3 covers 13 residues. Germline lookup yields CDR1 SQVTM and CDR2 ANQGSEA. Written as DNA, the CDR3 is TGCAGCGTCGCGGTCATATCTAACTATGGCTACACCTTC. Its protein is CSVAVISNYGYTF.

The chain has TRBV12-3 or TRBV12-4 and TRBJ2-7; maybe TRBD2 (7 bases). The CDR3 consists of 14 residues. V was cut by 9 bases and J by 0 bases, with 15 bases left in between. CDR3 nucleotides: TGTGCCAGTACGGGGGGCGCCCGCTCCTACGAGCAGTACTTC. This codes for CASTGGARSYEQYF.

This clonotype has more than one count but fewer than ten. The V gene is TRBV24-1, the J gene TRBJ2-1; the D gene is possibly TRBD1 (6 bases). Deletions cut 5 bases from V and 4 bases from J, with 14 bases between. CDR3 size: 15 residues. Germline loops: CDR1 KGHDR, CDR2 SFDVKD. Written as DNA, the CDR3 is TGTGCCACCAGTGTTCGTGACAGGATTTACAATGAGCAGTTCTTC. Translation: CATSVRDRIYNEQFF.

Only a few counts were recorded for this clonotype. The chain carries TRBV25-1 and TRBJ2-2; possibly TRBD1 or TRBD2 for D (6 bases each). V was cut by 7 bases and J by 6 bases, with 9 bases left in between. The germline gives CDR1 MGHDK, CDR2 SYGVNS. CDR3 length equals 12 residues. The CDR3 region has the DNA TGTGCCAGCAAGGGGGGTTCCGGGGAGCTGTTTTTT. Its protein is CASKGGSGELFF.

This chain connects TRBV27 to TRBJ2-7, with 10 bases that match TRBD1. The length of the CDR3 is 18 residues. Trimming removed 0 bases from V and 0 bases from J; junction bases left unmatched: 8. The germline gives CDR1 MNHEY, CDR2 SMNVEV (reference sequence). The CDR3 DNA reads as TGTGCCAGCAGTTTATCGACCCCCTGGGACAGGGGCTCCTACGAGCAGTACTTC. This gives the protein CASSLSTPWDRGSYEQYF.

The chain is built from TRBV5-1 and TRBJ2-3; 11 bases match TRBD2. Germline V CDR1 and CDR2: SGHRS, YFSETQ. J lost 4 bases, V lost 3 bases, and 7 bases had no gene match. The CDR3 runs to 16 residues. CDR3 bases: TGCGCCAGCAGCTCAGAGCTGACTAGCGGGGCAGATACGCAGTATTTT. Translating it yields CASSSELTSGADTQYF.

This clonotype has just a few counts. The chain employs TRBV12-3 or TRBV12-4 and TRBJ2-1; no definite D call. Trimming pared 4 bases from V and 6 bases from J, leaving 16 bases between. This CDR3 is 15 amino acids long. The CDR3 loop reads CASSSRAGSTNEQFF. Written as DNA, the CDR3 is TGTGCCAGCAGTTCCCGAGCTGGGTCAACCAATGAGCAGTTCTTC.

In this sample, this clonotype turned up many times. The V and J genes are TRBV3-1 and TRBJ2-7, with TRBD1 identical over 7 bases. This CDR3 spans 15 amino acids. Trimming at V came to 4 bases and at J to 5 bases, leaving 11 bases not matched to a gene. Per the germline V gene, CDR1 is LGHDT and CDR2 is YNNKEL (reference sequence). In nucleotides, the CDR3 is TGTGCCAGCAGCCCAGAGAACAGGGGAACCCACGAGCAGTACTTC. Translating it yields CASSPENRGTHEQYF.

This clonotype was seen only a few times. The chain carries TRBV20-1 and TRBJ2-6; a possible D gene is TRBD1 (6 bases). Germline assignment: CDR1 DFQATT and CDR2 SNEGSKA (reference sequence). The CDR3 has 15 residues. V lost 3 bases, J lost 4 bases, and 13 bases lay in between. The CDR3 DNA is TGCAGTGCTAGGGTAACAGGGTCCGGGGCCAACGTCCTGACTTTC. Protein: CSARVTGSGANVLTF.

This clonotype was seen only a few times. The chain links TRBV4-1 to TRBJ1-2; D might be TRBD1 (5 bases). Germline values: CDR1 MGHRA, CDR2 YSYEKL. This CDR3 is 17 amino acids long. V lost 1 base to trimming and J lost 0 bases, with 15 bases between them. CDR3 in DNA: TGCGCCAGCAGCCAAGGACCTCGGGGGGTAACTAACTATGGCTACACCTTC. Translated, it gives CASSQGPRGVTNYGYTF.

The table lists this clonotype with many counts. V gene TRBV6-1 combines with J gene TRBJ1-1; tentative D call: TRBD1 (5 bases). The CDR3 contains 15 residues. The V end lost 6 bases, the J end lost 2 bases, and 16 bases lay between the germline ends. From germline, CDR1 is MNHNS and CDR2 SASEGT. The CDR3 DNA reads as TGTGCCAGCAGACCAGGGAGGAGGAGAAACACTGAAGCTTTCTTT. Amino acid sequence: CASRPGRRRNTEAFF.

CDR3 in amino acids: CASSTSGRSNEQFF. The CDR3, as DNA: TGTGCCAGCTCAACTAGCGGGAGAAGTAATGAGCAGTTCTTC. The chain joins TRBV6-1 to TRBJ2-1, with 11 bases that match TRBD2. This CDR3 has 14 residues. CDR1 and CDR2 from the germline V gene are MNHNS and SASEGT. The V gene end was trimmed by 8 bases and the J gene end by 7 bases; junction bases not matched to a gene: 7.

A few counts support this clonotype. J is TRBJ2-7 and V is TRBV11-2; 11 nucleotides match TRBD2. The CDR3 contains 15 residues. V shed 4 bases and J 3 bases; nucleotides not matched to a gene: 5. Germline V gene sequence: CDR1 SGHAT, CDR2 FQNNGV. CDR3 nucleotide sequence: TGTGCCAGCAGCTCTGGGACTAGCGGATACTACGAGCAGTACTTC. Its translation is CASSSGTSGYYEQYF.

In this sample, this clonotype turned up many times. This sequence joins TRBV5-1 and TRBJ2-1; D may be TRBD2 (5 bases). Germline V CDR1 and CDR2: SGHRS, YFSETQ. CDR3 length equals 13 residues. V was trimmed by 3 bases and J by 2 bases, leaving 6 bases between them. CDR3 DNA: TGCGCCAGCAGCTCCGGGACCTACAATGAGCAGTTCTTC. It specifies CASSSGTYNEQFF. Full variable domain (outside the CDR3, taken from reference TRBV5-1 and TRBJ2-1): KAGVTQTPRYLIKTRGQQVTLSCSPISGHRSVSWYQQTPGQGLQFLFEYFSETQRNKGNFPGRFSGRQFSNSRSEMNVSTLELGDSALYLCASSSGTYNEQFFGPGTRLTVL.

This clonotype was counted between two and nine times. The V call is TRBV4-2, the J call TRBJ1-1, with 9 bases matching TRBD1. This CDR3 has 15 residues. Germline-derived CDR1 and CDR2 are LGHNA and YNFKEQ. V lost 6 bases and J lost 5; bases outside the gene matches: 10. The CDR3 DNA is TGTGCCAGCAGTCCGGGACAGGGTAAAGGTACTGAAGCTTTCTTT. As protein: CASSPGQGKGTEAFF.

This clonotype has just a few counts. This sequence joins TRBV5-1 and TRBJ2-3; TRBD1 or TRBD2 may be the D gene (5 bases each). In germline, CDR1 is SGHRS, CDR2 YFSETQ. Trimming left V 4 bases short and J 2 bases short, with 11 bases between. This CDR3 is 14 amino acids long. DNA of the CDR3: TGCGCCAGCAGCCCGGGACCCTTCACAGATACGCAGTATTTT. This translates into CASSPGPFTDTQYF.

The chain recombines TRBV3-1 with TRBJ1-2, with D uncertain. Trimming stripped 0 bases from V and 4 bases from J, with 12 bases between. CDR3 size: 15 residues. In germline, CDR1 is LGHDT, CDR2 YNNKEL (reference sequence). CDR3 protein: CASSQDAAVPYGYTF. CDR3 DNA sequence: TGTGCCAGCAGCCAAGATGCGGCAGTACCCTATGGCTACACCTTC.

CDR3 sequence (DNA): TGCAGTGCCAGTCGCGGGCAGGGGTCCTACAATGAGCAGTTCTTC. Translated: CSASRGQGSYNEQFF. The rearrangement uses TRBV20-1 and TRBJ2-1; the D gene is possibly TRBD1 (6 bases). Germline V gene lookup returns CDR1 DFQATT and CDR2 SNEGSKA (reference sequence). The CDR3 runs 15 residues. Trimming removed 6 bases at V and 1 base at J, with 16 bases between.

This chain links TRBV10-3 with TRBJ2-3, with TRBD2 matching 10 bases. The CDR3 runs to 14 residues. V trimming: 6 bases; J trimming: 2 bases; junction bases outside the gene matches: 2. The germline CDR1 and CDR2 sequences are ENHRY and SYGVKD. CDR3 nucleotide sequence: TGTGCCATCAGGAGCGGGAGGGTCACAGATACGCAGTATTTT. Protein product: CAIRSGRVTDTQYF.

This clonotype was seen ten or more times. J is TRBJ2-7 and V is TRBV9, with D maybe TRBD2 (6 bases). The CDR3 sequence is 15 residues long. CDR1 is SGDLS and CDR2 is YYNGEE in the germline V gene. With 0 bases removed from V and 0 bases from J, the gap between germline ends came to 10 bases. CDR3: CASSVGAGSSYEQYF. The DNA of the CDR3 is TGTGCCAGCAGCGTAGGGGCGGGGAGCTCCTACGAGCAGTACTTC.

This clonotype has just a few counts. V and J are TRBV5-6 and TRBJ2-5; 13 bases fit TRBD2. After removal of 0 bases from V and 6 bases from J, the junction contained 8 bases not matched to a gene. Per the germline V gene, CDR1 is SGHDT and CDR2 is YYEEEE. CDR3 size: 17 residues. CDR3 loop: CASSLDGLAGAGKTQYF. The DNA of the CDR3 is TGTGCCAGCAGCTTGGATGGACTAGCGGGGGCCGGGAAGACCCAGTACTTC.

V and J are TRBV3-1 and TRBJ2-1; D not resolved. CDR1 is LGHDT, CDR2 YNNKEL, per germline (reference sequence). This CDR3 has 18 amino acids. V was clipped by 4 bases and J by 1 base, with 20 bases between them. CDR3 DNA: TGTGCCAGCAGCCCCATTCTAGGGCGCGACATATCCTACAATGAGCAGTTCTTC. Translation gives CASSPILGRDISYNEQFF.

J is TRBJ1-1 and V is TRBV12-3 or TRBV12-4; D is uncertain. The ends were cut back, 6 bases at V and 0 bases at J, with 17 bases in the middle. This CDR3 is built from 16 residues. The chain's CDR3 is CASSSRRTGLNTEAFF. CDR3 bases: TGTGCCAGCAGCTCAAGGCGGACGGGCCTGAACACTGAAGCTTTCTTT.

The count of this clonotype is one. The CDR3 DNA reads as TGTGCCAGCTCCTCACTTGGGGTTCCCTACGAGCAGTACTTC. It yields the protein CASSSLGVPYEQYF. The chain carries TRBV18 and TRBJ2-7; no clear D gene. V lost 6 bases, J lost 2 bases, and 14 bases lay in between. Germline V gene data show CDR1 as KGHSH and CDR2 as LQKENI. The CDR3 totals 14 residues.